A selection of T cell receptor beta chains follows, all from one sample in a study of beta chain features in type 1 diabetes. Data came from immunoSEQ multiplex PCR; TCRdb stores just in-frame clones and leaves some out. Of 150,000 to 200,000 clones listed, roughly 10% are singletons. Sequences were obtained from central memory CD4+ T cells from blood. The receptor set was obtained from a woman aged 30 to 39 with type 1 diabetes. The conserved cysteine and the conserved F or W are not part of the CDR3 here. The D gene is left open where the match is weak. Some rows mark clone size as missing; the rest say once, few, many or name a class of expanded clone.

>11|TRBV27|TRBD1|-
ASSATGGYGYT
>12|TRBV27|TRBD1|-
ASSLRQGANIQY
>10|TRBV2|-|few
ASKQIEGEQF
>13|TRBV7-9|TRBD1|-
ASSWTGAISGELF
>10|TRBV29-1|-|-
SVVRGDDGYT
>13|TRBV19|TRBD1|few
ASRPDGQGGEKLF
>10|TRBV29-1|TRBD2|few
SVDGLANEQF
>11|TRBV7-3|-|-
ASSPQMNTEAF
>12|TRBV4-2|-|-
ASSHLARAGELF
>14|TRBV4-1|-|-
ASSQGSPRGTDTQY
>10|TRBV29-1|TRBD1|-
SYDRGRETQY
>11|TRBV4-1|TRBD1|-
ASSRGTALKAF
>13|TRBV19|-|-
ASSISAGPPYEQY
>11|TRBV29-1|TRBD1|-
SVLDRVVGEQY
>15|TRBV2|-|few
ASSEITGRGLNTEAF
>12|TRBV5-1|-|few
ASSLQNREETQY
>12|TRBV5-4|TRBD1|few
ASRTGQGNTEAF
>12|TRBV9|TRBD2|few
ASSAGLAEETQY
>13|TRBV18|TRBD2|few
ASSPGLAGDNEQF
>10|TRBV18|-|-
ASSPGNTEAF
>13|TRBV6-5|TRBD1|-
ASSYSGQDNQPQH
>13|TRBV18|TRBD1|many
ASTGTANLNTEAF
>11|TRBV30|-|-
AWSRRLSGGYT
>15|TRBV30|TRBD2|-
AWSRLAGGSSYNEQF
>12|TRBV18|-|-
ASAGLSSYNEQF
>10|TRBV6-5|-|few
ASSYPTGEAF
>14|TRBV5-1|TRBD1|-
ASSLGNTGGAYEQY
>11|TRBV29-1|TRBD2|-
SVERLAGGEQF
>12|TRBV2|TRBD2|-
ASLGLAGINEQF
>16|TRBV7-2|TRBD1|few
ASSTKSGTGYGKNIQY
>14|TRBV21-1|-|-
ASSKVVELAKNIQY
>12|TRBV30|-|few
AWMRTGRGYEQY
>11|TRBV11-3|-|few
ASLAGDTGELF
>14|TRBV15|-|few
ATSRGGGPQDYEQY
>12|TRBV30|TRBD2|-
AWALMSGSDEQF
>13|TRBV9|-|-
ASSVGLSKTDTQY
>11|TRBV19|TRBD1|few
AISDRGDTEAF